The TCR beta chain described here comes from a study of blood T cell repertoires in COVID-19. About the research overall: From T cells, B-cell-depleted T cells, or PBMCs came the material, which was cDNA or gDNA.

Methods used by the authors: Estimation of nucleated cell counts relied on the amplification of reference gene primers. This table comes from immunoSEQ multiplex PCR, and its TCRdb copy is limited to in-frame clones, with some not included. V, J and clone size derive from that table, while D and trimming were established from the DNA sequence. The sample shows 40,000 to 55,000 clones, 88% of them seen only once. V lost 0 bases, J lost 0 bases, and 6 bases lay in between. This CDR3 spans 16 amino acids. CDR1 is MGHRA and CDR2 is YSYEKL in the germline V gene. This TCR was recovered from a man in his fifties with active COVID-19. The sample consisted of peripheral blood. The chain joins TRBV4-1 to TRBJ1-6; D not certain. CDR3 in DNA: TGCGCCAGCAGCCAAGAACCGAGCTCCTATAATTCACCCCTCCACTTT. Translated: CASSQEPSSYNSPLHF.